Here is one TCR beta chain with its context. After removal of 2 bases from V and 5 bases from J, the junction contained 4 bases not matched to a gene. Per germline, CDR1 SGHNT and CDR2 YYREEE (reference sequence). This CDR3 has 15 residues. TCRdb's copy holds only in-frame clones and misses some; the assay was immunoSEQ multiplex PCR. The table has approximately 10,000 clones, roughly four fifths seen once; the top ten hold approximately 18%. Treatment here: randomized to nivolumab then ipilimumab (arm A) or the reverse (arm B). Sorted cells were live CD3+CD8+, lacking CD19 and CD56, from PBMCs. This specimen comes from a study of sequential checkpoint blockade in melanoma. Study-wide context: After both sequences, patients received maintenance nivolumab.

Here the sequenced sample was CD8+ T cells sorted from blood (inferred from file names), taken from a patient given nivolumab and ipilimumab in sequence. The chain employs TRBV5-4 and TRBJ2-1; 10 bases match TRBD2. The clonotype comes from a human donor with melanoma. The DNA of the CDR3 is TGTGCCAGCAGCTTCGGAGCGGGGGGGGACAATGAGCAGTTCTTC. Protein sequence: CASSFGAGGDNEQFF.